This TCR beta chain was identified in a study of blood T cell repertoires in COVID-19. Study-wide context: Whether acute or convalescent, the COVID-19 samples came from the United States, Italy and Spain.

The CDR3 spans 13 residues. Trimming cost V 3 bases and J 8 bases; bases outside gene matches: 1. CDR1 is KGHDR, CDR2 SFDVKD, per germline. Allocation to cohorts depended on clinical history reported by the participants. Repertoires were generated with immunoSEQ multiplex PCR, while TCRdb's copy carries only in-frame clones and drops some. The table lists approximately 250,000 clones, approximately 90% of them singletons. The sample taken for sequencing was PBMCs or T cells enriched from blood (not recorded which). This sequence joins TRBV24-1 and TRBJ1-5; TRBD1 agrees at 9 bases. The sequence was collected from a woman under 40 with acute COVID-19. This CDR3 is CATSDTGGKPQHF. As DNA, the CDR3 is TGTGCCACCAGTGATACAGGGGGCAAGCCCCAGCATTTT.